The sequence of this T cell receptor beta chain was determined in a study of CD8+ T cells in alopecia areata (dated by TCRdb to 2017 to 2018). Regarding the study in general: To study T cell clonal expansion in alopecia areata, the researchers applied high-throughput TCRbeta sequencing to both the C3H/HeJ mouse model and human patients. TCRbeta CDR3 regions were amplified by immunoSEQ multiplex PCR using 35 Vbeta forward and 13 Jbeta reverse primers. RNA came from the PAXgene miRNA kit for fixed scalp, the miRNeasy kit for PBMCs, and the RNeasy kit for mouse skin. Clonality in the scalp was compared among normal scalp (n=4), patchy alopecia areata scalp (n=8), and alopecia totalis/universalis scalp (n=8). Human TCRbeta sequencing covered scalp tissue and sorted CD4+ and CD8+ peripheral blood T cells from patchy and totalis/universalis alopecia areata patients and healthy controls.

The cysteine opens and the phenylalanine closes a CDR3 of 13 amino acids. The read is trimmed to its CDR3 DNA, 39 bases read in frame from base 1. Reading the germline V gene (reference sequence) gives CDR1 LNHDA and CDR2 SQIVND. The junction shows trimming of 1 base on V and 10 bases on J, plus 11 bases between the germline ends. For this clone: Its binding antigen is unknown. Per-base qualities were not stored, and no clone one base away is much larger.

Peripheral blood and lesional scalp punch biopsies were obtained from patients with alopecia areata. PBMCs were isolated by density centrifugation and stained for CD3, CD4 and CD8, after which CD4+ and CD8+ T cells were sorted on a FACSAria. As part of a multicenter biomarker study, untreated alopecia areata patients were recruited. Blood CD8+ T cells from roughly five biomarker-study patients were further sorted into NKG2D-low and NKG2D-high fractions. The library relied on the immunoSEQ multiplex PCR assay. RNA was extracted from all samples and reverse transcribed into cDNA, which served as template for TCR sequencing. SuperScript III was used to make first-strand cDNA, primed with a 2:1 mix of oligo-dT and random hexamers. Amplification bias was assessed with a synthetic immune receptor repertoire, and residual bias was removed computationally. As for how the authors treated the data: Raw reads were preprocessed to remove errors, and CDR3 was defined by IMGT conventions from the conserved cysteine to phenylalanine. Clonality was computed by normalizing Shannon entropy by log2 of the number of productive unique TCRs and subtracting the result from 1. Scalp TCRbeta sequences were cross-referenced with sorted blood CD4 and CD8 repertoires so that the CD4 or CD8 identity of scalp clones could be inferred. Not all clones reach the TCRdb copy of this immuneACCESS table, which keeps in-frame sequences only. Checked studies attribute under half of the gap to unresolved V genes and leave the rest unexplained. D and trimming were read from the DNA, whereas the V and J calls and clone size are those reported in that table. This sample comprises about 64,000 clones, around 40% of them detected only once. The leading ten clones occupy just over 50% of the sample.

General findings and caveats noted by the study authors: Unlike mouse skin, where gammadelta T cells dominate, normal human skin contains resident alphabeta T cells that get sequenced too, which complicates analysis of the scalp TCR repertoire. Compared with normal scalp, lesional scalp, particularly in alopecia totalis/universalis, had higher clonality and more expanded CD8+ clones, which suggests antigenic drive. Compared with mice, TCR sequences shared between patients were less clear, possibly partly because of HLA diversity across the patient population.

Recombination connected TRBV19 to TRBJ2-1; TRBD1 is a possible D gene, resting on 6 matching bases. This TCR was recovered from a human donor with alopecia areata. The sequencing sample was made of NKG2D-low CD8+ T cells sorted from blood. What the cell subset or site label conveys for this sample: sorted CD8+ NKG2D-low blood T cells. The sequence in DNA is TGTGCCAGTAGTATAGTCAGGGGCAACGAGCAGTTCTTC. Its translation is CASSIVRGNEQFF.